This TCR beta chain was identified in a study of shared clonotypes between healthy human individuals. Overall study findings and caveats: When compared with the clonotypes that were shared by all four sorted-subset donors, the non-shared clonotypes turned out to have lower generation probabilities.

About this clone: The antigen remains unidentified.

Positive CCR7 selection of CD45RO-negative cells yielded the naive CD8 cells, and terminally differentiated effector memory CD45RA+ cells were excluded. Donors were healthy HIV-negative adults without recent acute infections or vaccinations. Per the authors' pipeline: Filtering differed because ImmunoSEQ produced junction-only sequences that carried no quality scores. TCRdb's copy holds only in-frame clones and misses some; the assay was immunoSEQ multiplex PCR. From that table come the V and J calls and clone size; the DNA was used to work out D and trimming. The sample contains hundreds of thousands of clones, roughly 95% of which appear only once. This sequence was found in a woman younger than 45 in good health. Sequencing was carried out using naive CD8+ T cells sorted from blood.

The CDR3 spells CASSEWLGLNSPLHF. The CDR3 coding sequence is TGTGCCAGCAGTGAATGGCTAGGGCTGAATTCACCCCTCCACTTT. The chain couples TRBV2 to TRBJ1-6; D uncertain. CDR3 length equals 15 residues. V gave up 2 bases and J gave up 7 bases, with 12 bases separating them. Germline V CDR1 and CDR2: SNHLY, FYNNEI.